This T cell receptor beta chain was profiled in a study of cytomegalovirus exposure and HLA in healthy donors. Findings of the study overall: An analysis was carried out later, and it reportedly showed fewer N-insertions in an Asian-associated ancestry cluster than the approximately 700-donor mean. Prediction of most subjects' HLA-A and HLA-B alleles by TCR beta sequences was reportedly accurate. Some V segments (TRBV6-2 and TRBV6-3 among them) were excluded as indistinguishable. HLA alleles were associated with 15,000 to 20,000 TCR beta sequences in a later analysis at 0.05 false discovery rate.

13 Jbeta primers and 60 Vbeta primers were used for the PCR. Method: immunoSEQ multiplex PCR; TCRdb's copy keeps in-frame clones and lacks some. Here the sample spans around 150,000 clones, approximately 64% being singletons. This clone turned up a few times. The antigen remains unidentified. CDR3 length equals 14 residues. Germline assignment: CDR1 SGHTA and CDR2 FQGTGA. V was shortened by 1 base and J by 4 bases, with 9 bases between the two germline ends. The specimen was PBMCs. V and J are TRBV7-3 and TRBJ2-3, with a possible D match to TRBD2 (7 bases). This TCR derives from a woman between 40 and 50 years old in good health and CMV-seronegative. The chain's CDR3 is CASSLSGGADTQYF. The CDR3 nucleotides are TGTGCCAGCAGCTTAAGCGGGGGCGCAGATACGCAGTATTTT.